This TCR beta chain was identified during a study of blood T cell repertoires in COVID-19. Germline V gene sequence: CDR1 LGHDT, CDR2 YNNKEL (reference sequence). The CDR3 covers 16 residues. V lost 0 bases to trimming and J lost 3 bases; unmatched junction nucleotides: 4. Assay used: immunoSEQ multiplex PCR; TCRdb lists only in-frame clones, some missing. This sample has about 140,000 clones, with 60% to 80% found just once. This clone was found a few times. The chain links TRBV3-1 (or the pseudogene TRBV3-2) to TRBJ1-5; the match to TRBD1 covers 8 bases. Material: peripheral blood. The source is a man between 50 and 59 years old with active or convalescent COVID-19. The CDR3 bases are TGTGCCAGCAGCCAAGACGGGACAGGCCTCAATCAGCCCCAGCATTTT. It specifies CASSQDGTGLNQPQHF.